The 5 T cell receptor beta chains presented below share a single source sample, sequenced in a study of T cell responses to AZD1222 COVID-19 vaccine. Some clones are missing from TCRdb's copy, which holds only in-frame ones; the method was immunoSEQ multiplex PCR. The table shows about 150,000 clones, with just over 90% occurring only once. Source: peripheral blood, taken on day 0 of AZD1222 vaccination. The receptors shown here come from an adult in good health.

The CDR3 region has the DNA TGTGCCAGCTCTCAGGACAGGGCGACGATAAGGGATACGCAGTATTTT. Translating gives CASSQDRATIRDTQYF. V gene TRBV18 combines with J gene TRBJ2-3, with 8 bases matching TRBD1. The CDR3 is 16 residues long. Germline V gene data show CDR1 as KGHSH and CDR2 as LQKENI. V gave up 6 bases and J gave up 6 bases; unmatched junction bases: 14.

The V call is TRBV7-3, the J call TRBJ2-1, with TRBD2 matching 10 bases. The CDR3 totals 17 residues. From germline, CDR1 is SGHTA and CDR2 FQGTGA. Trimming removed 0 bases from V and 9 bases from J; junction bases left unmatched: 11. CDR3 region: CASSLTSERGGYGEQFF. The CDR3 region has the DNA TGTGCCAGCAGCTTAACTTCCGAGCGGGGGGGTTACGGTGAGCAGTTCTTC.

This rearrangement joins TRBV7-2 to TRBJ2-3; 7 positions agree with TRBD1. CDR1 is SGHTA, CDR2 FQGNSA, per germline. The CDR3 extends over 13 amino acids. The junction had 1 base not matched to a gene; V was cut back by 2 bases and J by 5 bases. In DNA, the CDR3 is TGTGCCAGCAGCTTAAGGGGGCGAGATACGCAGTATTTT. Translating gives CASSLRGRDTQYF.

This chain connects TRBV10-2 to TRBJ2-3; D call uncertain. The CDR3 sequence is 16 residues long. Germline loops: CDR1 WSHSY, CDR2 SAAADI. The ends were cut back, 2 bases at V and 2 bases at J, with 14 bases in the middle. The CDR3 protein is CASSERWAQDTDTQYF. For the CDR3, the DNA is TGCGCCAGCAGTGAGCGGTGGGCGCAGGACACAGATACGCAGTATTTT.

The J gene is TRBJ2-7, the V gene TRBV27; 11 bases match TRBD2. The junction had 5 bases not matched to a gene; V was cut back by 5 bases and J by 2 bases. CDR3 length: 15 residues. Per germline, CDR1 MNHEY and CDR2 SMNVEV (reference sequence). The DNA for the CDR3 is TGTGCCAGCAGTAGGCTAGCGGGGGGACCCTACGAGCAGTACTTC. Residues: CASSRLAGGPYEQYF.